These 22 T cell receptor beta chains share one sample of origin, sequenced in a study of siplizumab effects on memory and regulatory T cells. Only in-frame clones appear in the TCRdb table, and some are missing; sequencing was by immunoSEQ multiplex PCR. The sample carries about 120,000 clones, about 95% recorded once. Sequences were obtained from non-Treg CD4+ T cells sorted from blood. The receptors shown here come from a human donor in good health.

The J gene is TRBJ2-5, the V gene TRBV7-7, with D perhaps assigned TRBD1 or TRBD2 (8 bases each). The germline CDR1 and CDR2 sequences are SSHAT and FNYEAQ (reference sequence). V was shortened by 5 bases and J by 1 base, with 17 bases between the two germline ends. The CDR3 totals 16 residues. The CDR3 here is CASSTGGTGFQETQYF. CDR3 in DNA: TGTGCCAGCAGCACGGGGGGGACAGGCTTCCAAGAGACCCAGTACTTC. Complete variable domain (other parts from reference TRBV7-7 and TRBJ2-5): GAGVSQSPRYKVTKRGQDVTLRCDPISSHATLYWYQQALGQGPEFLTYFNYEAQPDKSGLPSDRFSAERPEGSISTLTIQRTEQRDSAMYRCASSTGGTGFQETQYFGPGTRLLVL.

V is TRBV10-3 and J is TRBJ2-6; the D gene is possibly TRBD1 (5 bases). The CDR3 runs to 16 residues. Germline loops: CDR1 ENHRY, CDR2 SYGVKD. V lost 11 bases to trimming and J lost 0 bases, with 17 bases between them. The CDR3 DNA follows: TGTGCCGCCGGCCCTACAGGCCCCTCTGGGGCCAACGTCCTGACTTTC. This codes for CAAGPTGPSGANVLTF.

This chain links TRBV20-1 with TRBJ2-1; D is unresolved. V lost 0 bases and J 9 bases, leaving 6 bases between the germline ends. This CDR3 spans 11 amino acids. Per germline, CDR1 DFQATT and CDR2 SNEGSKA (reference sequence). CDR3 DNA sequence: TGCAGTGCTAGAGATCGAGCTGAGCAGTTCTTC. This sequence encodes CSARDRAEQFF.

This chain uses TRBV18 with TRBJ2-6; D not certain. This CDR3 spans 16 amino acids. Germline V CDR1 and CDR2: KGHSH, LQKENI. Deletions cut 2 bases from V and 2 bases from J, with 10 bases between. The CDR3 here is CASSPAQGAGANVLTF. The DNA of the CDR3 is TGTGCCAGCTCACCAGCCCAAGGAGCTGGGGCCAACGTCCTGACTTTC.

This chain connects TRBV5-6 to TRBJ1-1, with D hard to call. Germline CDR1 and CDR2: SGHDT and YYEEEE. There are 14 residues in the CDR3. The germline V and J ends were trimmed by 0 bases and 1 base, with 7 bases remaining between them. In DNA, the CDR3 is TGTGCCAGCAGCTTGGACCCCAAGAACACTGAAGCTTTCTTT. Residues: CASSLDPKNTEAFF.

This sequence joins TRBV15 and TRBJ2-1, with 10 bases fitting TRBD2. V dropped 4 bases and J dropped 5; count of bases not matched to a gene: 5. The CDR3 contains 15 residues. From germline, CDR1 is LNHNV and CDR2 YYDKDF (reference sequence). CDR3 in DNA: TGTGCCACCAGCACCAGGACTAGCGGCAACAATGAGCAGTTCTTC. Translation gives CATSTRTSGNNEQFF.

V and J are TRBV5-1 and TRBJ2-7; D possibly corresponds to TRBD2 (5 bases). In germline, CDR1 is SGHRS, CDR2 YFSETQ. The ends were cut back, 0 bases at V and 5 bases at J, with 9 bases in the middle. CDR3 length: 13 residues. CDR3 bases: TGCGCCAGCAGCTTGGTCGGGAAAAACGAGCAGTACTTC. Its protein is CASSLVGKNEQYF.

Regarding this clone: The junction departs from germline at one end; a sequencing error may be responsible. V and J are TRBV12-5 and TRBJ1-3; D not certain. The CDR3 runs to 13 residues. Looked up from germline, CDR1 is LGHNT and CDR2 is FRNRAP. The CDR3 region is CASGLEVGNTIYF. CDR3 DNA: TGTGCTAGTGGCTTGGAGGTAGGAAACACCATATATTTT. The full variable domain, completed using reference TRBV12-5 and TRBJ1-3, is DARVTQTPRHKVTEMGQEVTMRCQPILGHNTVFWYRQTMMQGLELLAYFRNRAPLDDSGMPKDRFSAEMPDATLATLKIQPSEPRDSAVYFCASGLEVGNTIYFGEGSWLTVV.

The chain uses TRBV11-2 and TRBJ2-1; D remains ambiguous. The CDR3 runs 15 residues. Germline loops: CDR1 SGHAT, CDR2 FQNNGV. Trimming stripped 4 bases from V and 0 bases from J, with 10 bases between. The CDR3 sequence: CASSSGSSSYNEQFF. DNA of the CDR3: TGTGCCAGCAGCTCCGGTTCTAGCTCCTACAATGAGCAGTTCTTC.

The rearrangement uses TRBV19 and TRBJ1-2, with TRBD1 matching over 9 bases. The junction had 8 bases not matched to a gene; V was cut back by 3 bases and J by 6 bases. Germline assignment: CDR1 LNHDA and CDR2 SQIVND (reference sequence). The CDR3 runs to 15 residues. The CDR3 sequence: CASSMISGQGNGYTF. The CDR3 nucleotides are TGTGCCAGTAGTATGATTTCGGGACAGGGCAATGGCTACACCTTC.

The chain links TRBV10-2 to TRBJ1-4; D uncertain. Germline V gives CDR1 WSHSY, CDR2 SAAADI. This CDR3 contains 15 residues. The V gene lost 8 bases and the J gene lost 0 bases, with 13 bases spanning the gap. This CDR3 reads CASGSPPPTNEKLFF. CDR3 sequence (DNA): TGCGCCAGCGGGAGCCCTCCACCAACTAATGAAAAACTGTTTTTT.

The chain combines TRBV6-1 with TRBJ2-3, with D perhaps TRBD1 or TRBD2 (6 bases each). The germline V and J ends were trimmed by 0 bases and 5 bases, with 12 bases remaining between them. The CDR3 totals 15 residues. Per the germline V gene, CDR1 is MNHNS and CDR2 is SASEGT. CDR3 amino acids: CASSEAWGAEDTQYF. CDR3 bases: TGTGCCAGCAGTGAAGCGTGGGGGGCAGAAGATACGCAGTATTTT.

The V call is TRBV5-1, the J call TRBJ2-3; either TRBD1 or TRBD2 may fit D (5 bases each). V dropped 5 bases and J dropped 2 bases, with 12 bases sitting between them. Germline CDR1 is SGHRS and CDR2 is YFSETQ. The CDR3 has 14 residues. For the CDR3, the DNA is TGCGCCAGCAGTGGGGGAACGCCCACAGATACGCAGTATTTT. It yields the protein CASSGGTPTDTQYF. Together with reference TRBV5-1 and TRBJ2-3, the CDR3 gives the full variable domain: KAGVTQTPRYLIKTRGQQVTLSCSPISGHRSVSWYQQTPGQGLQFLFEYFSETQRNKGNFPGRFSGRQFSNSRSEMNVSTLELGDSALYLCASSGGTPTDTQYFGPGTRLTVL.

This chain links TRBV5-6 with TRBJ2-3; maybe TRBD2 (5 bases). The CDR3 has 16 residues. CDR1 is SGHDT and CDR2 is YYEEEE in the germline V gene. Trimming left V 0 bases short and J 4 bases short, with 15 bases between. The CDR3 bases are TGTGCCAGCAGCTTGGTTACTAGATTTTTCGCAGATACGCAGTATTTT. Its protein is CASSLVTRFFADTQYF.

CDR3 protein: CASTRGGVRAEAFF. DNA of the CDR3: TGTGCCAGCACCCGGGGGGGGGTTAGGGCTGAAGCTTTCTTT. The J gene is TRBJ1-1, the V gene TRBV5-8; D is perhaps TRBD1 (5 bases). The CDR3 is 14 residues long. V was cut by 6 bases and J by 6 bases, with 18 bases left in between. In germline, CDR1 is SGHTS, CDR2 YDEGEE. Complete variable domain (other parts from reference TRBV5-8 and TRBJ1-1): EAGVTQSPTHLIKTRGQQATLRCSPISGHTSVYWYQQALGLGLQFLLWYDEGEERNRGNFPPRFSGRQFPNYSSELNVNALELEDSALYLCASTRGGVRAEAFFGQGTRLTVV.

This clone was recorded a few times. The rearrangement joins TRBV5-1 to TRBJ2-1, with unresolved D. The CDR3 totals 14 residues. CDR1 is SGHRS, CDR2 YFSETQ, per germline. V gave up 0 bases and J gave up 4 bases, with 8 bases separating them. The CDR3 reads CASSLAAIYNEQFF. CDR3 in DNA: TGCGCCAGCAGCTTGGCGGCCATTTACAATGAGCAGTTCTTC. Together with reference TRBV5-1 and TRBJ2-1, the CDR3 gives the full variable domain: KAGVTQTPRYLIKTRGQQVTLSCSPISGHRSVSWYQQTPGQGLQFLFEYFSETQRNKGNFPGRFSGRQFSNSRSEMNVSTLELGDSALYLCASSLAAIYNEQFFGPGTRLTVL.

The chain carries TRBV19 and TRBJ1-2, with 7 bases fitting TRBD1. Looked up from germline, CDR1 is LNHDA and CDR2 is SQIVND (reference sequence). V lost 7 bases, J lost 6 bases, and 11 bases stayed unmatched. CDR3 size: 14 residues. The CDR3 DNA sequence: TGTGCCAGTATCCCCCGGGGGGGACAGAATGGCTACACCTTC. Protein sequence: CASIPRGGQNGYTF.

The sample holds a few counts of this clone. V usage is TRBV2 and J usage is TRBJ1-1; no clear D. CDR3 size: 10 residues. CDR1 SNHLY and CDR2 FYNNEI come from the germline V gene. The ends were cut back, 0 bases at V and 11 bases at J, with 4 bases in the middle. CDR3 bases: TGTGCCAGCAGTGAAGCCACGGCTTTCTTT. Translating gives CASSEATAFF.

J is TRBJ1-2 and V is TRBV14, with D tentatively TRBD1 (5 bases). Trimming pared 0 bases from V and 5 bases from J, leaving 16 bases between. The CDR3 contains 16 residues. Germline values: CDR1 SGHDN, CDR2 FVKESK. For the CDR3, the DNA is TGTGCCAGCAGCCAAGATGCATACAGGTCGGGATATGGCTACACCTTC. Translated, it gives CASSQDAYRSGYGYTF.

The chain recombines TRBV19 with TRBJ2-5; 7 bases agree with TRBD2. V lost 3 bases to trimming and J lost 7 bases; unmatched junction nucleotides: 2. CDR1 and CDR2 (germline): LNHDA, SQIVND (reference sequence). There are 12 residues in the CDR3. CDR3 nucleotide sequence: TGTGCCAGTAGTATCCCTAGCGGGACCCAGTACTTC. Protein: CASSIPSGTQYF.

This clone was picked up one time. The CDR3 protein is CASSYRTSGSYNEQFF. The CDR3 DNA reads as TGTGCCAGCAGTTACAGGACTAGCGGGAGCTACAATGAGCAGTTCTTC. This chain joins TRBV6-5 and TRBJ2-1, with 13 bases fitting TRBD2. Germline CDR1 reads MNHEY; CDR2 reads SVGAGI. V was clipped by 2 bases and J by 3 bases; unmatched bases: 1. The CDR3 totals 16 residues.

The V gene is TRBV5-1, the J gene TRBJ2-2; D remains ambiguous. Germline lookup yields CDR1 SGHRS and CDR2 YFSETQ. The CDR3 length is 14 residues. Trimming stripped 6 bases from V and 4 bases from J, with 13 bases between. The CDR3, as DNA: TGCGCCAGCACCAGGACCCTCGGCACCGGGGAGCTGTTTTTT. Its translation is CASTRTLGTGELFF.